These T cell receptor beta chains were read from a single sample in a study of blood T cell repertoires in COVID-19. Sequenced by immunoSEQ multiplex PCR; TCRdb stores in-frame clones only, minus some. The table shows 110,000 to 150,000 clones, with over 70% occurring only once. Sequenced: peripheral blood. Receptors originate from a woman in her sixties or seventies with acute or convalescent COVID-19. The CDR3 runs from the conserved cysteine through the conserved F or W. Each record gives: V gene, clone size, D gene, J gene, CDR3 DNA, CDR3 protein. D genes are given only for firm matches. Clone size is shown for a subset of rows, as once, few, many or a class of expanded clone.

V gene: TRBV28; clone size: -; D gene: TRBD2; J gene: TRBJ2-1; CDR3 DNA: TGTGCCAGCAGTTTAAGGGGGGTAGCGGGATTCAAGTTCTTC; CDR3 protein: CASSLRGVAGFKFF
V gene: TRBV7-2; clone size: -; D gene: TRBD1; J gene: TRBJ1-2; CDR3 DNA: TGTGCCAGCAGCTTAAGGGACAGGGGGTACACCTTC; CDR3 protein: CASSLRDRGYTF
V gene: TRBV5-1; clone size: -; D gene: -; J gene: TRBJ1-5; CDR3 DNA: TGCGCCAGCAGCCCCGGCCCGGAGGGCAATCAGCCCCAGCATTTT; CDR3 protein: CASSPGPEGNQPQHF
V gene: TRBV10-3; clone size: once; D gene: TRBD1; J gene: TRBJ2-7; CDR3 DNA: TGTGCCATCAGTGACCAGGGGGCGCAGGAGCAGTACTTC; CDR3 protein: CAISDQGAQEQYF
V gene: TRBV5-4; clone size: -; D gene: -; J gene: TRBJ1-1; CDR3 DNA: TGTGCCAGCAGCCCAGGGGCGGCGAGCACTGAAGCTTTCTTT; CDR3 protein: CASSPGAASTEAFF
V gene: TRBV28; clone size: -; D gene: -; J gene: TRBJ2-7; CDR3 DNA: TGTGCCAGCAGTTACGGGTTTGCCTACGAGCAGTACTTC; CDR3 protein: CASSYGFAYEQYF
V gene: TRBV5-1; clone size: -; D gene: TRBD2; J gene: TRBJ2-1; CDR3 DNA: TGCGCCAGCAGCCCAACTCTAGGGACTAGCTATTCCTACAATGAGCAGTTCTTC; CDR3 protein: CASSPTLGTSYSYNEQFF
V gene: TRBV7-8; clone size: -; D gene: -; J gene: TRBJ1-1; CDR3 DNA: TGTGCCAGCAGCTCCGAGACAGCTTTGAACACTGAAGCTTTCTTT; CDR3 protein: CASSSETALNTEAFF
V gene: TRBV27; clone size: -; D gene: -; J gene: TRBJ1-1; CDR3 DNA: TGTGCCAGCAGTAGGGGCGTTGAAGCTTTCTTT; CDR3 protein: CASSRGVEAFF
V gene: TRBV7-2; clone size: -; D gene: TRBD2; J gene: TRBJ2-7; CDR3 DNA: TGTGCCAGCAGCTTAGCTGCGGGAGCGCCCTACGAGCAGTACTTC; CDR3 protein: CASSLAAGAPYEQYF
V gene: TRBV28; clone size: -; D gene: TRBD1; J gene: TRBJ1-5; CDR3 DNA: TGTGCCAGCACCCCCCTCCGGGACAGGGGGATAGAACCCCAGCATTTT; CDR3 protein: CASTPLRDRGIEPQHF
V gene: TRBV7-9; clone size: -; D gene: TRBD2; J gene: TRBJ2-1; CDR3 DNA: TGTGCCAGCAGCTTAGGGCTAGCGGGATTGGATGAGCAGTTCTTC; CDR3 protein: CASSLGLAGLDEQFF
V gene: TRBV19; clone size: -; D gene: -; J gene: TRBJ2-1; CDR3 DNA: TGTGCCAGTACACAGTTGAATGAGCAGTTCTTC; CDR3 protein: CASTQLNEQFF
V gene: TRBV21-1; clone size: -; D gene: -; J gene: TRBJ2-4; CDR3 DNA: TGTGCCAGCAGCAAATTACGGGGGATAGGCAAAAACATTCAGTACTTC; CDR3 protein: CASSKLRGIGKNIQYF
V gene: TRBV28; clone size: -; D gene: -; J gene: TRBJ2-7; CDR3 DNA: TGTGCCAGCAGCCCTACCCAAGGAGCCTACGAGCAGTACTTC; CDR3 protein: CASSPTQGAYEQYF
V gene: TRBV4-2; clone size: -; D gene: TRBD2; J gene: TRBJ2-1; CDR3 DNA: TGTGCCAGCAGCCAGGATCGACTAGCGGTCTACAATGAGCAGTTCTTC; CDR3 protein: CASSQDRLAVYNEQFF
V gene: TRBV28; clone size: few; D gene: TRBD2; J gene: TRBJ2-1; CDR3 DNA: TGTGCCAGCTGGACCGGGACTAGCAACTACAATGAGCAGTTCTTC; CDR3 protein: CASWTGTSNYNEQFF
V gene: TRBV24-1; clone size: -; D gene: TRBD2; J gene: TRBJ2-1; CDR3 DNA: TGTGCCACCAGTCGGACTAGCGGCTACAATGAGCAGTTCTTC; CDR3 protein: CATSRTSGYNEQFF
V gene: TRBV14; clone size: -; D gene: TRBD2; J gene: TRBJ2-1; CDR3 DNA: TGTGCCAGCAGCCAGCAACTAGCGTACAGCTCCTACAATGAGCAGTTCTTC; CDR3 protein: CASSQQLAYSSYNEQFF
V gene: TRBV7-3; clone size: once; D gene: TRBD2; J gene: TRBJ2-3; CDR3 DNA: TGTGCCAGCAGCTTAGCGGGAGGCTCCACAGATACGCAGTATTTT; CDR3 protein: CASSLAGGSTDTQYF
V gene: TRBV27; clone size: -; D gene: -; J gene: TRBJ1-1; CDR3 DNA: TGTGCCAGCAGTACCTGGACAGATCTGAACACTGAAGCTTTCTTT; CDR3 protein: CASSTWTDLNTEAFF
V gene: TRBV10-3; clone size: -; D gene: TRBD1; J gene: TRBJ2-2; CDR3 DNA: TGTGCCATCAGTAGGGACAGGGCGAACACCGGGGAGCTGTTTTTT; CDR3 protein: CAISRDRANTGELFF